Shown below are 30 T cell receptor beta chains from a single sample sequenced in a study of T cell responses to AZD1222 COVID-19 vaccine. Assay used: immunoSEQ multiplex PCR; TCRdb lists only in-frame clones, some missing. The sample shows approximately 150,000 clones, roughly nine tenths of them seen only once. Sequences were derived from peripheral blood, sampled on day 0 of AZD1222 vaccination. The receptor set was obtained from an adult in good health.

This clone was counted once. The rearrangement links TRBV5-1 to TRBJ2-4; tentatively, D is TRBD1 (6 bases). The V gene's germline CDR1 is SGHRS and CDR2 YFSETQ. The germline V and J ends were trimmed by 0 bases and 7 bases, with 17 bases remaining between them. The CDR3 runs 16 residues. As DNA, the CDR3 is TGCGCCAGCAGCTTGGCGGGTGGCCCAAGGGGGAACATTCAGTACTTC. Encoded protein: CASSLAGGPRGNIQYF.

The chain recombines TRBV30 with TRBJ2-7; D ambiguous. CDR3 size: 12 residues. Trimming took off 7 bases at V and 0 bases at J, with 10 bases between the two ends. In germline, CDR1 is GTSNPN, CDR2 SVGIG (reference sequence). The CDR3 sequence: CALRLSSYEQYF. DNA of the CDR3: TGTGCCTTACGACTGAGCTCCTACGAGCAGTACTTC.

The CDR3 loop reads CASSQASGPTSYEQYF. CDR3 coding DNA: TGTGCCAGCAGCCAAGCAAGCGGACCGACCTCCTACGAGCAGTACTTC. The J gene is TRBJ2-7, the V gene TRBV3-1 (or the pseudogene TRBV3-2); weak D call: TRBD2 (5 bases). V lost 1 base and J 0 bases, leaving 13 bases between the germline ends. CDR1 and CDR2 (germline): LGHDT, YNNKEL (reference sequence). This CDR3 region has 16 residues.

The V call is TRBV18, the J call TRBJ1-1, with D possibly being TRBD1 (6 bases). CDR3 length: 14 residues. With 2 bases removed from V and 4 bases from J, the gap between germline ends came to 11 bases. Germline V gene lookup returns CDR1 KGHSH and CDR2 LQKENI. The CDR3 DNA reads as TGTGCCAGCTCACCATATCAGGGGACCACTGAAGCTTTCTTT. It encodes CASSPYQGTTEAFF.

The rearrangement links TRBV15 to TRBJ1-1; D not resolved. Per the germline V gene, CDR1 is LNHNV and CDR2 is YYDKDF (reference sequence). The germline V and J ends were trimmed by 1 base and 7 bases, with 13 bases remaining between them. The CDR3 has 14 residues. CDR3 coding DNA: TGTGCCACCAGCAGAGTCAGGAATTCGATTGAAGCTTTCTTT. Translated: CATSRVRNSIEAFF.

This chain links TRBV7-9 with TRBJ1-1; no firm D call. Germline values: CDR1 SEHNR, CDR2 FQNEAQ (reference sequence). Deletions cut 4 bases from V and 0 bases from J, with 15 bases between. The CDR3 has 16 residues. DNA of the CDR3: TGTGCCAGCAGCTCCATGGGGAACAAACTGAACACTGAAGCTTTCTTT. It yields the protein CASSSMGNKLNTEAFF.

This clone was detected a few times. The chain joins TRBV5-1 to TRBJ2-3; no definite D call. The CDR3 runs to 12 residues. The V gene's germline CDR1 is SGHRS and CDR2 YFSETQ. The V end lost 3 bases, the J end lost 3 bases, and 5 bases lay between the germline ends. The CDR3 DNA sequence: TGCGCCAGCAGCTCGAGAACAGATACGCAGTATTTT. The encoded protein is CASSSRTDTQYF.

V gene TRBV10-3 combines with J gene TRBJ2-7; D is possibly TRBD1 or TRBD2 (5 bases each). With 4 bases removed from V and 2 bases from J, the gap between germline ends came to 9 bases. This CDR3 spans 13 amino acids. Germline values: CDR1 ENHRY, CDR2 SYGVKD. The CDR3 protein is CAISGDGAYEQYF. The CDR3 coding sequence is TGTGCCATCAGTGGGGACGGAGCCTACGAGCAGTACTTC.

This clone has just a few counts. The J gene is TRBJ1-1, the V gene TRBV11-2; 8 positions agree with TRBD1. V lost 4 bases to trimming and J lost 0 bases; unmatched junction nucleotides: 7. CDR1 and CDR2 from the germline V gene are SGHAT and FQNNGV. The CDR3 has 16 amino acids. DNA for the CDR3: TGTGCCAGCAGCTCCCCCTCGGACAGGGTGAACACTGAAGCTTTCTTT. It codes for CASSSPSDRVNTEAFF.

The chain couples TRBV2 to TRBJ1-4, with D perhaps TRBD1 (5 bases). The germline V gene has CDR1 SNHLY and CDR2 FYNNEI. Trimming shortened V by 4 bases and J by 0 bases, and 18 bases separated the two germline ends. The CDR3 covers 18 residues. CDR3 coding DNA: TGTGCCAGCAGTGTCCCCCTGTCGGGGGGTACAACTAATGAAAAACTGTTTTTT. It yields the protein CASSVPLSGGTTNEKLFF.

V is TRBV28 and J is TRBJ1-2, with 8 bases aligning to TRBD1. Germline V lookup: CDR1 MDHEN, CDR2 SYDVKM. This CDR3 region has 13 residues. The junction had 6 bases not matched to a gene; V was cut back by 8 bases and J by 4 bases. The CDR3 coding sequence is TGTGCCAGCGACTCAGGGGGCACCTATGGCTACACCTTC. Encoded protein: CASDSGGTYGYTF.

The chain couples TRBV7-2 to TRBJ1-2, with TRBD1 as a possible D gene (5 bases). The V end lost 5 bases, the J end lost 4 bases, and 11 bases lay between the germline ends. The CDR3 has 13 amino acids. The V gene's germline CDR1 is SGHTA and CDR2 FQGNSA. The CDR3 loop reads CASSVTVTYGYTF. CDR3 sequence (DNA): TGTGCCAGCAGCGTGACAGTAACCTATGGCTACACCTTC.

The rearrangement uses TRBV11-3 and TRBJ1-1; unclear D gene. The CDR3 runs to 12 residues. From germline, CDR1 is SGHNT and CDR2 YENEEA. V lost 1 base and J lost 11, with 11 bases in between. This CDR3 reads CASSLGGREAFF. CDR3 nucleotide sequence: TGTGCCAGCAGCTTAGGAGGGAGAGAGGCTTTCTTT.

The rearrangement uses TRBV29-1 and TRBJ1-2; a possible D gene is TRBD1 (6 bases). CDR1 SQVTM and CDR2 ANQGSEA come from the germline V gene. V gave up 4 bases and J gave up 2 bases, with 17 bases separating them. The CDR3 runs 15 residues. The CDR3: CSVAGDITGNYGYTF. CDR3 coding DNA: TGCAGCGTTGCGGGGGATATCACAGGGAACTATGGCTACACCTTC.

The J gene is TRBJ2-1, the V gene TRBV10-3, with 9 bases aligning to TRBD2. The CDR3 is made up of 14 amino acids. CDR1 ENHRY and CDR2 SYGVKD come from the germline V gene. J lost 8 bases, V lost 6 bases, and 8 bases had no gene match. CDR3 in DNA: TGTGCCATCAGGCCGGGACTAGCTTTGGATGAGCAGTTCTTC. It codes for CAIRPGLALDEQFF.

V gene TRBV9 combines with J gene TRBJ1-2; D is undetermined. Trimming removed 6 bases at V and 4 bases at J, with 10 bases between. The length of the CDR3 is 12 residues. Germline CDR1 SGDLS, CDR2 YYNGEE. CDR3 residues: CASTRSSYGYTF. The CDR3 coding sequence is TGTGCCAGCACCCGGTCATCCTATGGCTACACCTTC.

The chain recombines TRBV3-1 (or the pseudogene TRBV3-2) with TRBJ2-4; D remains unclear. Trimming left V 2 bases short and J 5 bases short, with 13 bases between. The germline gives CDR1 LGHDT, CDR2 YNNKEL (reference sequence). This CDR3 comprises 15 residues. This CDR3 reads CASSQSLGPQNIQYF. The CDR3, as DNA: TGTGCCAGCAGCCAAAGTCTGGGCCCGCAAAACATTCAGTACTTC.

V usage is TRBV5-5 and J usage is TRBJ2-1; TRBD1 agrees at 9 bases. CDR3 size: 15 residues. Germline CDR1 is SGHKS and CDR2 is YYEKEE (reference sequence). V shed 4 bases, J shed 1 base, and the junction held 3 bases outside the gene matches. CDR3 in amino acids: CASSIGTGSYNEQFF. In nucleotides, the CDR3 is TGTGCCAGCAGCATTGGGACAGGGTCCTACAATGAGCAGTTCTTC.

J is TRBJ1-1 and V is TRBV29-1, with D unclear. V lost 1 base to trimming and J lost 5 bases, with 11 bases between them. The CDR3 loop spans 13 amino acids. Per germline, CDR1 SQVTM and CDR2 ANQGSEA. CDR3 residues: CSVEGSEQTEAFF. In nucleotides, the CDR3 is TGCAGCGTTGAAGGAAGTGAACAAACTGAAGCTTTCTTT.

The chain is built from TRBV9 and TRBJ2-7; no firm D call. The CDR3 spans 14 residues. The V end was cut by 3 bases, the J end by 5 bases, with 15 bases between. Per the germline V gene, CDR1 is SGDLS and CDR2 is YYNGEE. The CDR3 coding sequence is TGTGCCAGCAGCGGAGCATACAACAATCACGAGCAGTACTTC. Amino acid sequence: CASSGAYNNHEQYF. The full variable domain, completed using reference TRBV9 and TRBJ2-7, is DSGVTQTPKHLITATGQRVTLRCSPRSGDLSVYWYQQSLDQGLQFLIQYYNGEERAKGNILERFSAQQFPDLHSELNLSSLELGDSALYFCASSGAYNNHEQYFGPGTRLTVT.

The chain joins TRBV7-2 to TRBJ1-3; D call uncertain. Germline loops: CDR1 SGHTA, CDR2 FQGNSA. Between the trimmed V and J ends, which lost 5 bases and 0 bases, there was a span of 11 bases. There are 15 residues in the CDR3. The CDR3 DNA reads TGTGCCAGCAGCCTGGGGTTTTACTCTGGAAACACCATATATTTT. Amino acids: CASSLGFYSGNTIYF. Supplemented by reference TRBV7-2 and TRBJ1-3, the full variable domain reads GAGVSQSPSNKVTEKGKDVELRCDPISGHTALYWYRQSLGQGLEFLIYFQGNSAPDKSGLPSDRFSAERTGGSVSTLTIQRTQQEDSAVYLCASSLGFYSGNTIYFGEGSWLTVV.

This clone came up a few times. V is TRBV4-3 and J is TRBJ1-2; D might be TRBD1 (5 bases). The germline V gene encodes CDR1 LGHNA and CDR2 YSLEER. The CDR3 length is 14 residues. The V and J ends lost 3 bases and 7 bases respectively, with 15 bases between them. CDR3 sequence (DNA): TGCGCCAGCAGCCACACCGCATCTGGGGGTGGCTACACCTTC. It encodes CASSHTASGGGYTF.

The gene calls are TRBV5-1 and TRBJ2-7; TRBD1 aligns across 8 bases. Germline-derived CDR1 and CDR2 are SGHRS and YFSETQ. After removal of 0 bases from V and 6 bases from J, the junction contained 5 bases not matched to a gene. This CDR3 comprises 14 residues. The CDR3 protein is CASSLETGDGEQYF. The CDR3 bases are TGCGCCAGCAGCTTGGAGACAGGGGATGGCGAGCAGTACTTC.

This clone was seen only a few times. V and J are TRBV7-2 and TRBJ1-4; D ambiguous. The germline CDR1 and CDR2 sequences are SGHTA and FQGNSA. CDR3 length: 16 residues. Trimming pared 4 bases from V and 0 bases from J, leaving 12 bases between. The CDR3: CASSSFRGPTNEKLFF. CDR3 in DNA: TGTGCCAGCAGCTCTTTCCGCGGGCCAACTAATGAAAAACTGTTTTTT.

This clone was observed a few times. This chain links TRBV9 with TRBJ1-2, with 9 bases identical to TRBD1. The CDR3 is made up of 15 amino acids. CDR1 is SGDLS, CDR2 YYNGEE, per germline. The ends lost 3 bases at V and 4 bases at J; junction bases unmatched: 7. Here the CDR3 DNA reads TGTGCCAGCAGCGCAGGGGACAGGGTGGCCTATGGCTACACCTTC. Residues: CASSAGDRVAYGYTF.

Details on this clone: An end of the junction does not agree with germline; a read error may underlie this. The gene calls are TRBV28 and TRBJ1-4; a weak D match, TRBD1 (6 bases). Germline V gene lookup returns CDR1 MDHEN and CDR2 SYDVKM. The CDR3 covers 12 residues. CDR3 sequence reads: CASNLQGEKLFF. In DNA, the CDR3 is TGTGCCAGCAATTTACAGGGAGAAAAACTGTTTTTT.

The V gene is TRBV13, the J gene TRBJ2-7; the D call may be TRBD1 or TRBD2 (5 bases each). There are 13 residues in the CDR3. Germline V lookup: CDR1 PRHDT, CDR2 FYEKMQ (reference sequence). Trimming left V 3 bases short and J 6 bases short, with 12 bases between. In nucleotides, the CDR3 is TGTGCCAGCAGCTTTCAGGGAGTGATCGAGCAGTACTTC. This sequence encodes CASSFQGVIEQYF.

This clone came up once. The chain carries TRBV7-2 and TRBJ1-6; TRBD1 is a possible D gene (6 bases). The CDR3 has 16 amino acids. The V gene's germline CDR1 is SGHTA and CDR2 FQGNSA. V dropped 3 bases and J dropped 0 bases, with 9 bases sitting between them. The CDR3 DNA is TGTGCCAGCAGCTTTGGACAGAGCTCCTATAATTCACCCCTCCACTTT. It specifies CASSFGQSSYNSPLHF. The complete variable domain, with remaining parts taken from reference TRBV7-2 and TRBJ1-6, reads GAGVSQSPSNKVTEKGKDVELRCDPISGHTALYWYRQSLGQGLEFLIYFQGNSAPDKSGLPSDRFSAERTGGSVSTLTIQRTQQEDSAVYLCASSFGQSSYNSPLHFGNGTRLTVT.

CDR3 sequence: CASSQQPRGRVTEAFF. CDR3 bases: TGTGCCAGCAGTCAACAACCCAGGGGGCGCGTGACTGAAGCTTTCTTT. The J gene is TRBJ1-1, the V gene TRBV6-6; 8 nucleotides agree with TRBD1. Germline V gene lookup returns CDR1 MNHNY and CDR2 SVGAGI (reference sequence). V was clipped by 5 bases and J by 5 bases; unmatched bases: 13. This CDR3 has 16 amino acids.

This chain uses TRBV20-1 with TRBJ2-1; TRBD1 agrees at 8 bases. Germline CDR1 and CDR2: DFQATT and SNEGSKA (reference sequence). With 3 bases clipped from V and 7 bases from J, the junction kept 5 bases outside the gene matches. The CDR3 totals 13 residues. CDR3 region: CSASQGAPNEQFF. The CDR3 DNA sequence: TGCAGTGCTAGTCAGGGGGCGCCTAATGAGCAGTTCTTC.